A selection of T cell receptor beta chains follows, all from one sample in a study of cytomegalovirus exposure and HLA in healthy donors. Profiled with immunoSEQ multiplex PCR; TCRdb holds only in-frame clones, not every one. The repertoire holds approximately 71,000 clones, with approximately 75% as singletons. The sample comprised PBMCs. These receptors all stem from a woman aged 35 to 49 in good health and CMV-seropositive. CDR3s include the opening cysteine and the closing phenylalanine or tryptophan. Rows may omit the clone size; those that give it use once, few, many or a size class.

>.|TRBJ1-1|TRBV23-1
CASSQSRDRNTEAFF
>.|TRBJ1-2|TRBV19
CASKPPGRQSKDYGYTF
>.|TRBJ1-2|TRBV9
CASSLRVDSPYGYTF
>.|TRBJ2-3|TRBV5-1
CASSLTGTREDTQYF
>.|TRBJ2-1|TRBV5-1
CASSLVRGRYYNEQFF
>.|TRBJ2-3|TRBV13
CASSLITGASTDTQYF
>once|TRBJ2-6|TRBV5-1
CASSGGGSGANVLTF
>.|TRBJ2-7|TRBV2
CASRPGTGNSYEQYF
>.|TRBJ1-2|TRBV2
CASSEDVYTGGLRLGANYGYTF
>.|TRBJ1-1|TRBV11-2
CASSLDHRGGAFF
>.|TRBJ1-2|TRBV15
CATSRDLYRGGYTF
>.|TRBJ2-5|TRBV10-3
CAISESGRDRAGETQYF
>few|TRBJ1-2|TRBV5-1
CASSLDLAVIYGYTF